The rows below give T cell receptor beta chains drawn from one sample of a study of graft-versus-host responses after intestinal transplantation. Repertoires were generated with immunoSEQ multiplex PCR, while TCRdb's copy carries only in-frame clones and drops some. The sample includes about 15,000 clones, about 33% of them seen just once. Sample: alloreactive CD8+ T cells from a mixed lymphocyte reaction culture, taken before intestinal transplant. Receptor source: a human patient who received an intestinal transplant. The conserved cysteine and the conserved F or W are not part of the CDR3 here. Each record gives: J gene, D gene, V gene, CDR3 protein. A D gene is named only where the DNA matches it firmly.

>TRBJ1-5|NA|TRBV27
ASSLSGAQPQH
>TRBJ2-7|NA|TRBV2
ATENQQGSYEQY
>TRBJ2-7|NA|TRBV7-9
ASSLGGGRPLEQY
>TRBJ2-1|TRBD2|TRBV7-6
ASSSAGGSYNEQF
>TRBJ2-7|NA|TRBV7-8
ASSLPGSPEQY
>TRBJ2-1|NA|TRBV11-2
ASRASLNEQF
>TRBJ1-1|TRBD1|TRBV7-9
ASSLVGTVDTEAF
>TRBJ2-7|NA|TRBV7-2
ASSGAIPTYEQY
>TRBJ1-2|NA|TRBV5-1
ASSSTPGPSGDYGYT
>TRBJ2-7|TRBD2|TRBV4-3
ASSPGLAGGTYEQY
>TRBJ1-1|NA|TRBV5-4
ASSALTGNTEAF
>TRBJ1-2|TRBD1|TRBV5-5
ASSPDRGLGGYT
>TRBJ2-7|NA|TRBV7-8
ASSLGVLSYEQY
>TRBJ1-5|NA|TRBV7-9
ASSDSGTSGPQH
>TRBJ2-1|NA|TRBV11-2
ASSSIGTGDNEQF
>TRBJ1-2|NA|TRBV29-1
SVEVPGKAYGYT
>TRBJ2-7|NA|TRBV6-5
ASSPFSGAYEQY
>TRBJ2-7|TRBD2|TRBV6-5
ASRGLAVEQY
>TRBJ2-7|TRBD1|TRBV11-2
ASSPRDRPYEQY
>TRBJ2-7|TRBD1|TRBV7-9
ASSSGQTSSPYEQY
>TRBJ2-7|TRBD2|TRBV11-2
ASSQRGQTNFYEQY
>TRBJ1-4|TRBD1|TRBV4-3
ASSHGTGRNEKLF